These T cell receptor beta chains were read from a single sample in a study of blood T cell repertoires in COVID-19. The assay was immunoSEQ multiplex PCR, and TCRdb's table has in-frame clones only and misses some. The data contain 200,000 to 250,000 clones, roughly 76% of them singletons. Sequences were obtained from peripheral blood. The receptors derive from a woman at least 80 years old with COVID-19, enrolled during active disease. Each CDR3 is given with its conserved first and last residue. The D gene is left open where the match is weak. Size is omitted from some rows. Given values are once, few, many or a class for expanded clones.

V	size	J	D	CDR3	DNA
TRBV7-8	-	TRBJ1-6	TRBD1	CASSSLDRSYNSPLHF	TGTGCCAGCAGCTCCCTGGACAGGTCCTATAATTCACCCCTCCACTTT
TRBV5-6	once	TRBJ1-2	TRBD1	CASRKQGLNYGYTF	TGTGCCAGCAGAAAACAGGGGCTGAACTATGGCTACACCTTC
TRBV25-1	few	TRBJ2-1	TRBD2	CASGTSGSLSYNEQFF	TGTGCCAGCGGGACTAGCGGGAGTCTCTCCTACAATGAGCAGTTCTTC
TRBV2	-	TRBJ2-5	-	CASSELYGTQYF	TGTGCCAGCAGTGAGCTCTACGGGACCCAGTACTTC
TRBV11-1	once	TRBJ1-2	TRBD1	CASSRTGGSYGYTF	TGTGCCAGCAGCCGGACAGGGGGCAGCTATGGCTACACCTTC
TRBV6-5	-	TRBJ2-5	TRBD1	CASNRGQGGTQYF	TGTGCCAGCAACCGAGGACAGGGAGGGACCCAGTACTTC
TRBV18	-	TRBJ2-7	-	CASSPPLTRFDEQYF	TGTGCCAGCTCACCACCTTTAACTAGATTCGACGAGCAGTACTTC
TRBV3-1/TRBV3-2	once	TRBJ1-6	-	CASSSLVGGESSPLHF	TGTGCCAGCAGCTCTCTGGTGGGAGGGGAAAGTTCACCCCTCCACTTT
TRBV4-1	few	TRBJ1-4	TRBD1	CASSRSGTGDEKLFF	TGCGCCAGCAGCCGATCCGGGACAGGGGATGAAAAACTGTTTTTT
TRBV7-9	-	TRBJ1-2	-	CASSLRGSSNYGYTF	TGTGCCAGCAGCTTAAGGGGCAGCTCTAACTATGGCTACACCTTC
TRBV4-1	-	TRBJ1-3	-	CASSQDPTRGNTIYF	TGCGCCAGCAGCCAAGATCCTACACGGGGTAACACCATATATTTT
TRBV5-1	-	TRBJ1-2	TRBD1	CASSSPRDRRRDPYGYTF	TGCGCCAGCAGCTCCCCCCGGGACAGGAGGAGGGACCCTTATGGCTACACCTTC
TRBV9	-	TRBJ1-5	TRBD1	CASSDVWGTGAHQPQHF	TGTGCCAGCAGCGACGTCTGGGGTACAGGGGCACATCAGCCCCAGCATTTT
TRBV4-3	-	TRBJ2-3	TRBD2	CASSQESIAGVGSSTDTQYF	TGCGCCAGCAGCCAAGAGTCCATAGCGGGAGTGGGTTCTAGCACAGATACGCAGTATTTT
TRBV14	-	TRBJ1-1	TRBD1	CASIDRVGDTEAFF	TGTGCCAGCATTGACAGGGTAGGGGACACTGAAGCTTTCTTT
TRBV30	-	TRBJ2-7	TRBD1	CAWNRDRGNEQYF	TGTGCCTGGAACCGGGACAGGGGCAACGAGCAGTACTTC
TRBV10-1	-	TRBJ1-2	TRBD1	CASSSTGNYGYTF	TGCGCCAGCAGTTCGACAGGGAACTATGGCTACACCTTC
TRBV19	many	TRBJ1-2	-	CASRTEGYTF	TGTGCCAGTAGGACAGAAGGCTACACCTTC
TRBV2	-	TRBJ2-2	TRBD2	CASKLAGEYGELFF	TGTGCCAGCAAGCTAGCGGGAGAATACGGGGAGCTGTTTTTT
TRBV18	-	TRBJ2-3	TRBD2	CASSPAGADTQYF	TGTGCCAGCTCACCTGCGGGGGCAGATACGCAGTATTTT
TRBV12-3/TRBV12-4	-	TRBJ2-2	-	CASTRSGELFF	TGTGCCAGCACCAGGTCCGGGGAGCTGTTTTTT
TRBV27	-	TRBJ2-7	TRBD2	CASRPTSGRYEQYF	TGTGCCAGCAGGCCAACTAGCGGGAGATACGAGCAGTACTTC
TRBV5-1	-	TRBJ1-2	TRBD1	CASSLTALSSDRDGYTF	TGCGCCAGCAGCTTGACCGCACTTTCCTCTGACAGGGACGGCTACACCTTC
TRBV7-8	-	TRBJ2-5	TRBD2	CASSLVRPVAGGPRETQYF	TGTGCCAGCAGCTTAGTACGTCCCGTAGCGGGAGGGCCGAGGGAGACCCAGTACTTC
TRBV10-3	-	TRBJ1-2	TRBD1	CATFTGAPSYYGYTF	TGTGCCACCTTTACAGGGGCCCCTTCGTACTATGGCTACACCTTC
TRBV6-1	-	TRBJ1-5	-	CASSEWSQPQHF	TGTGCCAGCAGTGAGTGGAGTCAGCCCCAGCATTTT
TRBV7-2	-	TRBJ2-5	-	CASSLYRQETQYF	TGTGCCAGCAGCTTATACAGGCAAGAGACCCAGTACTTC
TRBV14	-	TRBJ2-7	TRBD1	CASSRSGTGTYEQYF	TGTGCCAGCAGCCGTTCCGGGACAGGGACCTACGAGCAGTACTTC
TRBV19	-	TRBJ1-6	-	CASSMGRDYNSPLHF	TGTGCCAGTAGTATGGGCAGGGACTATAATTCACCCCTCCACTTT
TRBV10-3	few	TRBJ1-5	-	CAIRDTGSNQPQHF	TGTGCCATCCGTGACACCGGGAGCAATCAGCCCCAGCATTTT
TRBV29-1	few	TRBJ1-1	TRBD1	CSVLDRAMNTEAFF	TGCAGCGTTTTGGACAGGGCTATGAACACTGAAGCTTTCTTT
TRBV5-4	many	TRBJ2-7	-	CASSSRVEQYF	TGTGCCAGCAGCTCGAGGGTCGAGCAGTACTTC
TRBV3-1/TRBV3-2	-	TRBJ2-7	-	CASSGTYEQYF	TGTGCCAGCAGCGGCACCTACGAGCAGTACTTC
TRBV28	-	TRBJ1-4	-	CASSLSRGGREKLFF	TGTGCCAGCAGTTTATCCAGGGGCGGTCGGGAAAAACTGTTTTTT
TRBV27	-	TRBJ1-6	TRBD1	CASSWTGGNSPLHF	TGTGCCAGCAGTTGGACAGGGGGAAATTCACCCCTCCACTTT